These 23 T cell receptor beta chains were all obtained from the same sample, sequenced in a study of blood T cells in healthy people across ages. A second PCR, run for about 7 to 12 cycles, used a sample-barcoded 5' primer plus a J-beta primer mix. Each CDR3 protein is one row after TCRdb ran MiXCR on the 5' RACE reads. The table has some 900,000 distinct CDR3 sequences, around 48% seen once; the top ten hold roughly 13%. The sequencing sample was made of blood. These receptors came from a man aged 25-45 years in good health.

The CDR3: CASSPESQGWDYGYTF. The CDR3 nucleotides are TGTGCCAGCTCACCAGAGTCCCAGGGGTGGGACTATGGCTACACCTTC. This sequence joins TRBV18 and TRBJ1-2; D perhaps matches TRBD1 (6 bases). The CDR3 length is 16 residues. In germline, CDR1 is KGHSH, CDR2 LQKENI. V was cut by 2 bases and J by 3 bases, with 16 bases left in between.

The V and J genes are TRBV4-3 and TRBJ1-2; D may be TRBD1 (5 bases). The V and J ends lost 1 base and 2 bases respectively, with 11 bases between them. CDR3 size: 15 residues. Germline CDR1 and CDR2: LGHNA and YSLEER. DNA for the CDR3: TGCGCCAGCAGCCAAGTAGGGAGGGGAAACTATGGCTACACCTTC. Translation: CASSQVGRGNYGYTF.

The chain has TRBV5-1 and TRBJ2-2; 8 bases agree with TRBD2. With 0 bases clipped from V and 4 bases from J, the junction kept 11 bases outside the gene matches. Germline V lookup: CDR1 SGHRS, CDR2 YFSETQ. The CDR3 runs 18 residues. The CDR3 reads CASSLEMTGGRATGELFF. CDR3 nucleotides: TGCGCCAGCAGCTTGGAGATGACGGGGGGGCGCGCCACCGGGGAGCTGTTTTTT.

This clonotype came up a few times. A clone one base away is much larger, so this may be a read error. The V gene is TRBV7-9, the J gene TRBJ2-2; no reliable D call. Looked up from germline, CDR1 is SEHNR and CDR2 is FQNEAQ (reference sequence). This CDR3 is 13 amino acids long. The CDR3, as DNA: TGTGTCAGCAGCTATGGGAACACCGGGGAGCTGTTTTTT. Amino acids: CVSSYGNTGELFF.

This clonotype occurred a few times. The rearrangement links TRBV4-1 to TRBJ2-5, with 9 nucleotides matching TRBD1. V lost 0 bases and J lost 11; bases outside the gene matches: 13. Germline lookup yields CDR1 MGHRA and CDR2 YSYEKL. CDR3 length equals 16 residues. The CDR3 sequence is CASSQEWTGQGSGQYF. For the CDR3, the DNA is TGCGCCAGCAGCCAAGAATGGACGGGACAGGGTTCCGGGCAGTACTTC.

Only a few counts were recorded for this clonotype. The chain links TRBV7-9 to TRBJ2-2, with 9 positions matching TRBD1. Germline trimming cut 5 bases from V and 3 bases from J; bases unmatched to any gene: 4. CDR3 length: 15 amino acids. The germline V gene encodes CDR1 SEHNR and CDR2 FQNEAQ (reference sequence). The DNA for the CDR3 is TGTGCCAGCAGCCCTGACAGGGGGGACACCGGGGAGCTGTTTTTT. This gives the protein CASSPDRGDTGELFF.

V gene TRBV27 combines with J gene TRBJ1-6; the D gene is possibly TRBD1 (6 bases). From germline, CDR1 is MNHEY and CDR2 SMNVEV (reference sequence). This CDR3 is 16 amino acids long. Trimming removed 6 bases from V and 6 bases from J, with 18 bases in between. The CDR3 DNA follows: TGTGCCAGCAGCCAAAATGCGGACAGACCTAATTCACCCCTCCACTTT. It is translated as CASSQNADRPNSPLHF.

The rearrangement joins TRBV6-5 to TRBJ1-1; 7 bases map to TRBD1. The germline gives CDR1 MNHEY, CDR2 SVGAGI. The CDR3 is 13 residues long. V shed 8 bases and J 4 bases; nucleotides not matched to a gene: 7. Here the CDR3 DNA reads TGTGCCAGCGCTACAGGGGCTGGCACTGAAGCTTTCTTT. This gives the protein CASATGAGTEAFF.

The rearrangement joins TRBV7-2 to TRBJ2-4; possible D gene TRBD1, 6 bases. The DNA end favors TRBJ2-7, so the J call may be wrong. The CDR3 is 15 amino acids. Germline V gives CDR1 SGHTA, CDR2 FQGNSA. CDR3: CASSPTPGQTYEQYF. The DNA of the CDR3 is TGTGCCAGCAGCCCTACCCCGGGACAAACCTACGAGCAGTACTTC.

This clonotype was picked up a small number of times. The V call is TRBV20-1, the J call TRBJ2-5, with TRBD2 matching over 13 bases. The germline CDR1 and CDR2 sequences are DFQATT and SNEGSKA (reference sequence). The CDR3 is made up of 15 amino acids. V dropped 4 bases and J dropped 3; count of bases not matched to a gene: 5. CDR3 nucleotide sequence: TGCAGTGCTAAGGGACTAGCGGGGTCCGAAGAGACCCAGTACTTC. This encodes CSAKGLAGSEETQYF.

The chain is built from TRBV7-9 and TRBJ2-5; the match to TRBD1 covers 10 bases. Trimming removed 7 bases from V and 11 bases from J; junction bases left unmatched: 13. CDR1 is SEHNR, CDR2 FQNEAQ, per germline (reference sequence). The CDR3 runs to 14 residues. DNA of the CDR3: TGTGCCAGCAAGGATTCGACAGGGGGCGGCAAGCAGTACTTC. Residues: CASKDSTGGGKQYF. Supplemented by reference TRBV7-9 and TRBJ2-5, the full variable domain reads DTGVSQNPRHKITKRGQNVTFRCDPISEHNRLYWYRQTLGQGPEFLTYFQNEAQLEKSRLLSDRFSAERPKGSFSTLEIQRTEQGDSAMYLCASKDSTGGGKQYFGPGTRLLVL.

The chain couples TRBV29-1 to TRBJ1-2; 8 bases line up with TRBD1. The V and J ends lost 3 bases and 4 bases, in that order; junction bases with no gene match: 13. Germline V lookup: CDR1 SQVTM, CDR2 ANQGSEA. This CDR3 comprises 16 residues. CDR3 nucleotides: TGCAGCGTTGATACCGGGGCGACAGGGGTGGTCTATGGCTACACCTTC. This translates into CSVDTGATGVVYGYTF.

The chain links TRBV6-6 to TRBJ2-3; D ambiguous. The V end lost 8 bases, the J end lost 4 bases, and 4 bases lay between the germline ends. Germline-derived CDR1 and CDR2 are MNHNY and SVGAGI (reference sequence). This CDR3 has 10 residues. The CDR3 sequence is CASAADTQYF. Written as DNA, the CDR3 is TGTGCCAGCGCGGCAGATACGCAGTATTTT.

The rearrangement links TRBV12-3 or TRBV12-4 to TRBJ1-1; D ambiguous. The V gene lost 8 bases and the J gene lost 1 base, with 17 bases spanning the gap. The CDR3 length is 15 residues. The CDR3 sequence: CASVDPLDPNTEAFF. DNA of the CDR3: TGTGCCAGCGTCGACCCACTGGACCCGAACACTGAAGCTTTCTTT.

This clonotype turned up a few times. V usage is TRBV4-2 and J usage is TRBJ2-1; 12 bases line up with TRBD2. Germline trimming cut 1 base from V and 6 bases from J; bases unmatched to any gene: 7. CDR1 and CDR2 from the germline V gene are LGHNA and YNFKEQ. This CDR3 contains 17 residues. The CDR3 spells CASSQVTGLAGRNEQFF. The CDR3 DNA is TGTGCCAGCAGCCAAGTTACCGGACTAGCGGGGCGCAATGAGCAGTTCTTC.

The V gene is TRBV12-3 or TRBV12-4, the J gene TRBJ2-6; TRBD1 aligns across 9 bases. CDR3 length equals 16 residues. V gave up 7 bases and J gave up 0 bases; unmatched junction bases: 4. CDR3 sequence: CASTGDRDSGANVLTF. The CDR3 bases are TGTGCCAGCACCGGGGACAGGGACTCTGGGGCCAACGTCCTGACTTTC.

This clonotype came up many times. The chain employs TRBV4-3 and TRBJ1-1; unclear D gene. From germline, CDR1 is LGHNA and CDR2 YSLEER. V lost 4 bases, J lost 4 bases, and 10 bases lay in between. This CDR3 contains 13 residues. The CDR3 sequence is CASSRVSSTEAFF. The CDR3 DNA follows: TGCGCCAGCAGCCGAGTCTCGTCCACTGAAGCTTTCTTT.

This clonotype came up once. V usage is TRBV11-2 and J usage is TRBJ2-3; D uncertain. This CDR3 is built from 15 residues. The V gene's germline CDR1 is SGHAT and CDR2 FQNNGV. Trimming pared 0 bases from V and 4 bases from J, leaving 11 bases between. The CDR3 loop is CASSLDPGYADTQYF. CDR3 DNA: TGTGCCAGCAGCTTAGACCCCGGGTATGCAGATACGCAGTATTTT. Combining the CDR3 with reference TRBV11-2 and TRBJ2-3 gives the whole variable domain EAGVAQSPRYKIIEKRQSVAFWCNPISGHATLYWYQQILGQGPKLLIQFQNNGVVDDSQLPKDRFSAERLKGVDSTLKIQPAKLEDSAVYLCASSLDPGYADTQYFGPGTRLTVL.

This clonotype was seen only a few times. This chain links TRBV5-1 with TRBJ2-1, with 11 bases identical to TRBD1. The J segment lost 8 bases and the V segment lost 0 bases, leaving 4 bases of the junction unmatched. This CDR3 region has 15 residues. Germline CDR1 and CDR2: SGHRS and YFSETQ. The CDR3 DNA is TGCGCCAGCAGCTTGGGGACAGGGGGCTCGGATGAGCAGTTCTTC. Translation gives CASSLGTGGSDEQFF.

CDR3 DNA sequence: TGTGCCAGCCAGCAGGACAGAACTAACCTAGGGGGTTCCTTCTATGGCTACACCTTC. The encoded protein is CASQQDRTNLGGSFYGYTF. The V call is TRBV4-2, the J call TRBJ1-2; D perhaps matches TRBD1 (6 bases). Trimming removed 8 bases from V and 4 bases from J, with 32 bases in between. Germline V lookup: CDR1 LGHNA, CDR2 YNFKEQ. The CDR3 has 19 residues.

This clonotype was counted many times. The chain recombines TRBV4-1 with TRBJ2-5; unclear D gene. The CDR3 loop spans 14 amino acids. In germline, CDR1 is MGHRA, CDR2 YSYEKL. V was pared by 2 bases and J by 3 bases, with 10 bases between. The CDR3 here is CASSQSYREETQYF. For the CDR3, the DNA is TGCGCCAGCAGCCAATCCTACAGAGAAGAGACCCAGTACTTC.

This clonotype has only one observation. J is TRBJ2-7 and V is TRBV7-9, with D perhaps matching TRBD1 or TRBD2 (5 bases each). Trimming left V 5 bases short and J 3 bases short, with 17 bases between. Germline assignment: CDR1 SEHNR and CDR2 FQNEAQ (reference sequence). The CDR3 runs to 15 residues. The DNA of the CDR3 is TGTGCCAGCAGCCCGACCTGGGACGGCAACTACGAGCAGTACTTC. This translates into CASSPTWDGNYEQYF.

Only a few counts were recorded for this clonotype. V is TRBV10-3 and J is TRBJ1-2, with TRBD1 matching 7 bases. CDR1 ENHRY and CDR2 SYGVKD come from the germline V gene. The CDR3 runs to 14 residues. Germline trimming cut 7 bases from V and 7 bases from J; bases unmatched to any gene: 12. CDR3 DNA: TGTGCCATCACCGCTGACAGGGACACCCCTGGCTACACCTTC. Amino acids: CAITADRDTPGYTF.